One and the same sample provided the 9 T cell receptor beta chains below, sequenced in a study of Graves' ophthalmopathy and Graves' hyperthyroidism. RNA transcripts served as template for amplifying TCR beta CDR3 sequences. HTBI primers were used in a first-round RT-PCR, which preceded a second-round multiplex PCR. TCRdb itself ran the multiplex PCR reads through MiXCR, one entry per CDR3 protein. The sample consists of some 1.1 million distinct CDR3 sequences, about 40% of them appearing once. Material for sequencing was peripheral blood or thyroid tissue (not recorded which). Receptors were obtained from an adult man with Graves' hyperthyroidism.

This chain connects TRBV12-3 or TRBV12-4 to TRBJ2-5; tentative D call: TRBD1 (6 bases). The CDR3 extends over 14 amino acids. The ends were cut back, 5 bases at V and 4 bases at J, with 14 bases in the middle. The CDR3 DNA follows: TGTGCCAGCAGTCCCCTAGACAGGCCAGAGACCCAGTACTTC. Its protein product is CASSPLDRPETQYF.

At least ten counts were recorded for this clonotype. This sequence joins TRBV10-3 and TRBJ2-2; D gene ambiguous. Germline values: CDR1 ENHRY, CDR2 SYGVKD. CDR3 length: 14 residues. The V and J ends lost 1 base and 11 bases respectively, with 14 bases between them. The CDR3 protein is CAISELWSSSELFF. DNA of the CDR3: TGTGCCATCAGTGAGTTGTGGAGTAGCTCCGAGCTGTTTTTT.

Ten or more counts support this clonotype. The chain joins TRBV7-8 to TRBJ2-7; 12 bases fit TRBD2. The V and J ends lost 3 bases and 6 bases, in that order; junction bases with no gene match: 9. CDR3 size: 16 residues. Looked up from germline, CDR1 is SGHVS and CDR2 is FQNEAQ. CDR3 sequence: CASSLGLAGGPGEQYF. CDR3 coding DNA: TGTGCCAGCAGCTTGGGTCTAGCGGGAGGGCCAGGCGAGCAGTACTTC.

Ten or more counts support this clonotype. This chain joins TRBV7-8 and TRBJ2-5, with TRBD2 matching 9 bases. Trimming cost V 1 base and J 1 base; bases outside gene matches: 7. The CDR3 loop spans 17 amino acids. Germline CDR1 and CDR2: SGHVS and FQNEAQ. CDR3 protein: CASSLGWSSGTQETQYF. The CDR3 nucleotides read TGTGCCAGCAGCTTAGGTTGGTCTAGCGGGACCCAAGAGACCCAGTACTTC.

The chain employs TRBV5-1 and TRBJ1-4; no clear D gene. This CDR3 spans 14 amino acids. V was trimmed by 0 bases and J by 13 bases, leaving 16 bases between them. Germline V gives CDR1 SGHRS, CDR2 YFSETQ. CDR3 region: CASSLDRPETGLFF. The CDR3 DNA sequence: TGCGCCAGCAGCTTGGACAGACCAGAAACTGGACTGTTTTTT.

The V gene is TRBV7-2, the J gene TRBJ2-5; the D call may be TRBD1 or TRBD2 (8 bases each). V lost 7 bases and J 5 bases, leaving 20 bases between the germline ends. This CDR3 has 15 amino acids. Germline V gene sequence: CDR1 SGHTA, CDR2 FQGNSA. This chain's CDR3 is CASTISGTGGETQYF. CDR3 DNA: TGTGCCAGCACGATTAGCGGGACAGGTGGTGAGACCCAGTACTTC.

This clonotype was seen only a few times. The chain has TRBV3-2 and TRBJ2-5. TRBV3-2 is noted as a pseudogene. This CDR3 has 15 amino acids. Here the CDR3 reads CASSQDFGQQETQYF. The DNA for the CDR3 is TGTGCCAGCAGCCAAGATTTTGGGCAACAAGAGACCCAGTACTTC.

The chain links TRBV9 to TRBJ1-6; unclear D gene. Germline CDR1 and CDR2: SGDLS and YYNGEE. The CDR3 covers 14 residues. Deletions cut 4 bases from V and 10 bases from J, with 15 bases between. The CDR3 DNA follows: TGTGCCAGCAGCTTGATTGGGGTATCCTCACCCCTCCACTTT. It encodes CASSLIGVSSPLHF.

This clonotype was counted many times. V gene TRBV6-6 combines with J gene TRBJ1-2; D may be TRBD1 (6 bases). CDR3 length: 13 residues. Germline CDR1 and CDR2: MNHNY and SVGAGI (reference sequence). The V end lost 5 bases, the J end lost 6 bases, and 13 bases lay between the germline ends. The CDR3 loop is CASSKTTGNGYTF. The CDR3 coding sequence is TGTGCCAGCAGTAAGACTACAGGGAATGGCTACACCTTC.